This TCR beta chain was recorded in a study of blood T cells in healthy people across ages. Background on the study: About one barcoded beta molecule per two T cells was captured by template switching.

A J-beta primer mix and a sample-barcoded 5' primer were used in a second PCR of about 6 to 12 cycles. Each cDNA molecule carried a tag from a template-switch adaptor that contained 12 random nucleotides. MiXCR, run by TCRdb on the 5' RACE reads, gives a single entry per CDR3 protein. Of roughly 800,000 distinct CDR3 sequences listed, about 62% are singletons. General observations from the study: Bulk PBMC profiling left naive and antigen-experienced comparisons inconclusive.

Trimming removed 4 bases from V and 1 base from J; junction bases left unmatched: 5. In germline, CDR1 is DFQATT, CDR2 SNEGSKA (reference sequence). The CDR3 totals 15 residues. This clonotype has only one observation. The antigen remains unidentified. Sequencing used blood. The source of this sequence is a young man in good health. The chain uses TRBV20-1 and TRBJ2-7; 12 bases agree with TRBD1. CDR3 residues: CSAKKGQGASYEQYF. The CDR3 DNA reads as TGCAGTGCTAAAAAGGGACAGGGGGCGTCCTACGAGCAGTACTTC.